This T cell receptor beta chain stems from a study of shared clonotypes between healthy human individuals. General study findings and limits: Sequencing depth was a factor that was expected to affect clonotype sharing among donors.

Authors' analysis steps: Filtering was not the same, since immunoSEQ gave junction-only sequences without quality scores. TCRdb's copy holds only in-frame clones and misses some; the assay was immunoSEQ multiplex PCR. The V and J calls and clone size were taken over from that table, and D and trimming were inferred from the DNA. The table records more than 1,200,000 clones, 97% to 99% of them present only once. A word on this clone: What it binds is not known.

The CDR3 length is 13 residues. Germline V gene sequence: CDR1 MNHEY, CDR2 SVGAGI. J lost 6 bases, V lost 6 bases, and 5 bases had no gene match. The chain joins TRBV6-5 to TRBJ1-2; 9 bases are a match to TRBD1. Material for sequencing was naive CD4+ T cells sorted from blood. Subset described: CD45RA+ positively selected. The sequence was obtained from a man aged 25-40 years in good health. The CDR3 nucleotides read TGTGCCAGCAGACCCGGGACAGGGAATGGCTACACCTTC. It yields the protein CASRPGTGNGYTF.